One sample yielded the 11 T cell receptor beta chains listed below, sequenced in a study of blood T cell repertoires in COVID-19. The protocol was immunoSEQ multiplex PCR, while the TCRdb copy is restricted to in-frame clones and leaves out a portion. The sample carries approximately 280,000 clones, around nine tenths recorded once. Sample: PBMCs or T cells enriched from blood (not recorded which). All receptors derive from a woman in her late teens or twenties who had recovered from COVID-19.

This chain links TRBV24-1 with TRBJ2-1; 12 bases fit TRBD2. CDR1 KGHDR and CDR2 SFDVKD come from the germline V gene. Trimming cost V 5 bases and J 0 bases; bases outside gene matches: 13. This CDR3 is 20 amino acids long. CDR3 sequence reads: CATSVYSGLAGSSSYNEQFF. As DNA, the CDR3 is TGTGCCACCAGTGTGTACTCCGGACTAGCGGGGTCGAGCTCCTACAATGAGCAGTTCTTC.

This chain joins TRBV9 and TRBJ1-2; no reliable D call. Between the trimmed V and J ends, which lost 2 bases and 5 bases, there was a span of 16 bases. There are 15 residues in the CDR3. Per the germline V gene, CDR1 is SGDLS and CDR2 is YYNGEE. The chain's CDR3 is CASSVAPVTEYGYTF. CDR3 bases: TGTGCCAGCAGCGTCGCGCCAGTAACAGAATATGGCTACACCTTC.

This clone was recorded once. The chain is built from TRBV7-2 and TRBJ2-1, with D possibly TRBD2 on 5 matching bases. Germline assignment: CDR1 SGHTA and CDR2 FQGNSA. The CDR3 spans 15 residues. V lost 5 bases to trimming and J lost 0 bases, with 11 bases between them. As DNA, the CDR3 is TGTGCCAGCAGCCCTAGGAGGATCTCCTACAATGAGCAGTTCTTC. Amino acids: CASSPRRISYNEQFF.

The chain employs TRBV5-6 and TRBJ2-7, with D unclear. Germline CDR1 is SGHDT and CDR2 is YYEEEE. The CDR3 has 13 amino acids. V dropped 4 bases and J dropped 9 bases, with 17 bases sitting between them. The CDR3 sequence: CASSLQSVRLQYF. The DNA of the CDR3 is TGTGCCAGCAGCCTCCAATCGGTACGCCTGCAGTACTTC.

The genes are TRBV14 and TRBJ2-1; no clear D. Per germline, CDR1 SGHDN and CDR2 FVKESK. CDR3 length: 16 residues. Deletions cut 5 bases from V and 0 bases from J, with 14 bases between. CDR3 nucleotide sequence: TGTGCCAGCAGCTCTCTCTGGTCCAGCTCCTACAATGAGCAGTTCTTC. It yields the protein CASSSLWSSSYNEQFF.

This clone appeared a single time. The CDR3 region is CASSFSGTVYEQYF. CDR3 nucleotide sequence: TGTGCCAGCAGTTTTTCGGGGACAGTCTACGAGCAGTACTTC. The gene calls are TRBV27 and TRBJ2-7; 7 bases are shared with TRBD1. With 3 bases clipped from V and 3 bases from J, the junction kept 5 bases outside the gene matches. Germline assignment: CDR1 MNHEY and CDR2 SMNVEV (reference sequence). This CDR3 is built from 14 residues.

This clone was seen once. The chain recombines TRBV30 with TRBJ1-1; weak D call: TRBD1 (5 bases). V was cut by 5 bases and J by 0 bases, with 16 bases left in between. This CDR3 comprises 15 residues. Per germline, CDR1 GTSNPN and CDR2 SVGIG (reference sequence). Written as DNA, the CDR3 is TGTGCCTGGGGCCTAGGTATAGGGGTGAACACTGAAGCTTTCTTT. This encodes CAWGLGIGVNTEAFF.

This clone was seen more than once but under ten times. The chain combines TRBV19 with TRBJ2-7; D is perhaps TRBD1 (6 bases). The CDR3 loop spans 14 amino acids. Trimming cost V 5 bases and J 3 bases, with 14 bases left between them. CDR1 is LNHDA, CDR2 SQIVND, per germline (reference sequence). The CDR3 loop is CASSPGTSNYEQYF. CDR3 nucleotides: TGTGCCAGTAGTCCCGGGACATCCAACTACGAGCAGTACTTC.

The chain uses TRBV6-5 and TRBJ2-7, with D tentatively TRBD1 (6 bases). The CDR3 runs 14 residues. The germline gives CDR1 MNHEY, CDR2 SVGAGI. The germline V and J ends were trimmed by 0 bases and 5 bases, with 11 bases remaining between them. The CDR3 nucleotides are TGTGCCAGCAGTTACTCGACAGGTCGGGACGAGCAGTACTTC. As protein: CASSYSTGRDEQYF.

This clone was counted only a few times. This chain uses TRBV25-1 with TRBJ1-2; tentative D call: TRBD1 (6 bases). Trimming removed 6 bases from V and 8 bases from J, with 19 bases in between. This CDR3 has 14 amino acids. Looked up from germline, CDR1 is MGHDK and CDR2 is SYGVNS. CDR3 sequence (DNA): TGTGCCAGCAGCCCATTTGGGACAACAGGAGGCTACACCTTC. It codes for CASSPFGTTGGYTF.

This chain joins TRBV25-1 and TRBJ2-2, with TRBD2 identical over 8 bases. CDR3 length equals 16 residues. Germline CDR1 and CDR2: MGHDK and SYGVNS. J was trimmed by 4 bases and V by 2 bases; bases with no gene match: 6. CDR3 in amino acids: CASSENREGLTGELFF. The CDR3 bases are TGTGCCAGCAGTGAAAACCGGGAGGGCCTCACCGGGGAGCTGTTTTTT.